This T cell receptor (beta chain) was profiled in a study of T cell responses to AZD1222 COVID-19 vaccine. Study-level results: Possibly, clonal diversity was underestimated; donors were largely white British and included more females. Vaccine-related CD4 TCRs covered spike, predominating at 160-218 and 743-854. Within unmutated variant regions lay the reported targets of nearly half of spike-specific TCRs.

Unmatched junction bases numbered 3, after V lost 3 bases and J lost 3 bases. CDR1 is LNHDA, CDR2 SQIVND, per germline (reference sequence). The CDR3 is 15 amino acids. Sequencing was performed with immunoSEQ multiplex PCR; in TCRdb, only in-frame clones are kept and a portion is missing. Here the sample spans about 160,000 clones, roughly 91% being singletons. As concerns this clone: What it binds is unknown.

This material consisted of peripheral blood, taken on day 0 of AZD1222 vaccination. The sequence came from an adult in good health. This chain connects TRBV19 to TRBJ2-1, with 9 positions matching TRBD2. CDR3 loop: CASSIASGDYNEQFF. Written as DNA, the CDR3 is TGTGCCAGTAGTATTGCTAGCGGGGACTACAATGAGCAGTTCTTC.